The TCR beta chain described here comes from a study of blood T cell repertoires in COVID-19. Study overall: Samples came from the United States, Italy and Spain, spanning acute and convalescent COVID-19. Nucleic acid was either cDNA or gDNA, and it came from T cells, B-cell-depleted T cells, or PBMCs.

In the original processing: The authors estimated nucleated cell counts from reference gene primer amplification. Data came from immunoSEQ multiplex PCR; TCRdb stores just in-frame clones and leaves some out. That table is the source of V, J and clone size, and D and trimming were worked out from the DNA. The data hold 300,000 to 350,000 clones, with over 80% observed a single time. Germline loops: CDR1 SGHRS, CDR2 YFSETQ. The CDR3 runs 14 residues. The V and J ends lost 4 bases and 4 bases, in that order; junction bases with no gene match: 6. Seattle patient enrollment occurred during active infection, with longitudinal follow-up thereafter.

This clonotype was obtained from a man in his thirties or forties with COVID-19, enrolled during active disease. The chain employs TRBV5-1 and TRBJ1-2; TRBD1 matches at 8 bases. The sequencing input was peripheral blood. CDR3 nucleotides: TGCGCCAGCAGCGTGACAGGGGATTCCTATGGCTACACCTTC. This encodes CASSVTGDSYGYTF.